The 18 T cell receptor beta chains listed next were all sequenced from one sample in a study of CD8 T cells in ankylosing spondylitis. Points from the study as a whole: One TCR beta motif, made up of roughly 8 highly homologous variants, appeared characteristic of ankylosing spondylitis blood.

TCRdb re-derived calls from the 5' RACE reads in MiXCR, one entry per CDR3 protein. The profile shows around 450,000 distinct CDR3 sequences, 25% to 30% of them singletons. Their antigen targets remain unknown. The sample was blood, either unsorted or a sorted T cell fraction (not recorded which). These receptor sequences come from a male donor with ankylosing spondylitis.

The table lists this clonotype with a few counts. The rearrangement links TRBV12-3 or TRBV12-4 to TRBJ2-3; 8 positions match TRBD1. This CDR3 has 13 residues. V lost 5 bases and J lost 5; bases outside the gene matches: 3. The CDR3 region has the DNA TGTGCCAGCAGTAGAGGGACAGGAGATACGCAGTATTTT. Protein sequence: CASSRGTGDTQYF.

This chain joins TRBV20-1 and TRBJ2-5; 10 bases align to TRBD2. The CDR3 sequence is 16 residues long. V dropped 3 bases and J dropped 0; count of bases not matched to a gene: 7. Germline CDR1 and CDR2: DFQATT and SNEGSKA (reference sequence). Written as DNA, the CDR3 is TGCAGTGCTAGGCTCATTGGACTAGCGGACCAAGAGACCCAGTACTTC. Its translation: CSARLIGLADQETQYF.

This clonotype was seen a single time. The chain couples TRBV24-1 to TRBJ2-7; possible D gene TRBD1, 7 bases. The CDR3 loop spans 17 amino acids. V shed 3 bases and J shed 2 bases, with 19 bases lying between them. Germline V gene data show CDR1 as KGHDR and CDR2 as SFDVKD. In DNA, the CDR3 is TGTGCCACCAGTGATCAGAACCGACAGGGAGGAGCCTACGAGCAGTACTTC. Translation: CATSDQNRQGGAYEQYF.

The CDR3 loop is CASSPSPTGAVQPQHF. The DNA for the CDR3 is TGTGCCAGCAGCCCGAGCCCTACAGGGGCGGTTCAGCCCCAGCATTTT. The chain couples TRBV27 to TRBJ1-5, with 7 bases that match TRBD1. CDR3 length equals 16 residues. Germline CDR1 is MNHEY and CDR2 is SMNVEV (reference sequence). Trimming at V came to 6 bases and at J to 6 bases, leaving 14 bases not matched to a gene.

In this sample, this clonotype turned up a few times. The gene calls are TRBV5-1 and TRBJ2-7, with D perhaps matching TRBD1 or TRBD2 (6 bases each). There are 16 residues in the CDR3. V was trimmed by 3 bases and J by 4 bases, leaving 20 bases between them. Germline V gene sequence: CDR1 SGHRS, CDR2 YFSETQ. This CDR3 is CASSSQEEGVAYEQYV. DNA of the CDR3: TGCGCCAGCAGCTCTCAAGAGGAGGGGGTAGCATACGAGCAGTACGTC.

The gene calls are TRBV5-1 and TRBJ1-1, with D maybe TRBD1 (6 bases). The CDR3 spans 16 residues. Looked up from germline, CDR1 is SGHRS and CDR2 is YFSETQ. V was cut by 1 base and J by 1 base, with 14 bases left in between. The CDR3 DNA is TGCGCCAGCAGCTTGAGGGTGGGGGGCGCGAACACTGAAGCTTTCTTT. Translated, it gives CASSLRVGGANTEAFF.

This clonotype was counted between two and nine times. This chain links TRBV20-1 with TRBJ1-1; D call uncertain. The ends were cut back, 0 bases at V and 1 base at J, with 12 bases in the middle. This CDR3 has 15 residues. Germline assignment: CDR1 DFQATT and CDR2 SNEGSKA (reference sequence). In DNA, the CDR3 is TGCAGTGCTAGAGATCATCGCGCAGCGAACACTGAAGCTTTCTTT. This sequence encodes CSARDHRAANTEAFF.

The chain uses TRBV20-1 and TRBJ2-5; TRBD2 might be the D (5 bases). The CDR3 consists of 11 residues. Germline lookup yields CDR1 DFQATT and CDR2 SNEGSKA (reference sequence). Trimming removed 6 bases at V and 7 bases at J, with 12 bases between. The CDR3 DNA reads as TGCAGTGCAGACTTCCGGGGGACCCAGTACTTC. Protein product: CSADFRGTQYF.

The genes are TRBV7-7 and TRBJ2-5; 9 bases align to TRBD1. Trimming took 4 bases from V and 3 from J; bases not matched to a gene: 6. In germline, CDR1 is SSHAT, CDR2 FNYEAQ (reference sequence). There are 15 residues in the CDR3. In DNA, the CDR3 is TGTGCCAGCAGCTCCCGTAGGACAGGGGAAGAGACCCAGTACTTC. Residues: CASSSRRTGEETQYF.

The chain combines TRBV29-1 with TRBJ1-2, with D possibly being TRBD1 (5 bases). This CDR3 region has 11 residues. The V and J ends lost 7 bases and 8 bases respectively, with 14 bases between them. Germline assignment: CDR1 SQVTM and CDR2 ANQGSEA. In DNA, the CDR3 is TGCAGCGGGGCGGCAGGGCAGGGCTACACCTTC. Translated, it gives CSGAAGQGYTF. Full variable domain (missing parts from reference TRBV29-1 and TRBJ1-2): SAVISQKPSRDICQRGTSLTIQCQVDSQVTMMFWYRQQPGQSLTLIATANQGSEATYESGFVIDKFPISRPNLTFSTLTVSNMSPEDSSIYLCSGAAGQGYTFGSGTRLTVV.

The chain couples TRBV18 to TRBJ1-2, with D maybe TRBD1 (5 bases). Germline-derived CDR1 and CDR2 are KGHSH and LQKENI. Trimming removed 3 bases at V and 4 bases at J, with 12 bases between. CDR3 size: 14 residues. The CDR3 sequence is CASSPPGVSYGYTF. CDR3 coding DNA: TGTGCCAGCTCACCTCCGGGGGTTAGCTATGGCTACACCTTC.

This rearrangement joins TRBV24-1 to TRBJ2-3; D is perhaps TRBD1 (5 bases). This CDR3 is built from 15 residues. Trimming removed 1 base at V and 4 bases at J, with 11 bases between. CDR1 is KGHDR and CDR2 is SFDVKD in the germline V gene. CDR3 region: CATSDLGEGADTQYF. The CDR3 DNA is TGTGCCACCAGTGATTTAGGGGAAGGGGCAGATACGCAGTATTTT.

This clonotype has a single count. The V gene is TRBV9, the J gene TRBJ2-6; TRBD2 might be the D (6 bases). Per the germline V gene, CDR1 is SGDLS and CDR2 is YYNGEE. The CDR3 extends over 15 amino acids. Deletions cut 2 bases from V and 4 bases from J, with 10 bases between. The CDR3 DNA sequence: TGTGCCAGCAGCGTCGGGAGTGCCGGGGCCAACGTCCTGACTTTC. Translated, it gives CASSVGSAGANVLTF.

This clonotype came up a few times. V and J are TRBV7-2 and TRBJ1-5; D is uncertain. CDR3 size: 15 residues. Germline CDR1 is SGHTA and CDR2 is FQGNSA. V lost 5 bases and J 0 bases, leaving 11 bases between the germline ends. CDR3: CASSQRGVSNQPQHF. DNA for the CDR3: TGTGCCAGCAGCCAGCGCGGGGTTAGCAATCAGCCCCAGCATTTT.

This clonotype was seen a few times. This chain links TRBV7-2 with TRBJ2-4, with D tentatively TRBD1 or TRBD2 (6 bases each). CDR1 and CDR2 (germline): SGHTA, FQGNSA. The CDR3 totals 14 residues. Trimming stripped 6 bases from V and 7 bases from J, with 16 bases between. In DNA, the CDR3 is TGTGCCAGCAGTGATGGGGGGCCAGTGAACATTCAGTACTTC. Translating it yields CASSDGGPVNIQYF.

The V gene is TRBV29-1, the J gene TRBJ2-5, with D maybe TRBD1 (6 bases). The germline V gene has CDR1 SQVTM and CDR2 ANQGSEA. Deletions cut 7 bases from V and 2 bases from J, with 11 bases between. The CDR3 totals 12 residues. The CDR3 sequence is CSAGQQQETQYF. As DNA, the CDR3 is TGCAGCGCTGGACAGCAACAAGAGACCCAGTACTTC.

In this sample, this clonotype turned up a few times. The rearrangement uses TRBV7-9 and TRBJ1-2; D may be TRBD1 (6 bases). Germline-derived CDR1 and CDR2 are SEHNR and FQNEAQ (reference sequence). Trimming removed 5 bases at V and 0 bases at J, with 10 bases between. CDR3 length equals 14 residues. This CDR3 is CASSKTGPNYGYTF. The CDR3 nucleotides read TGTGCCAGCAGCAAGACAGGTCCTAACTATGGCTACACCTTC.

The chain employs TRBV7-2 and TRBJ2-1; D is ambiguous. Germline loops: CDR1 SGHTA, CDR2 FQGNSA. This CDR3 contains 13 residues. Trimming stripped 0 bases from V and 5 bases from J, with 5 bases between. This chain's CDR3 is CASSLAPNNEQFF. In nucleotides, the CDR3 is TGTGCCAGCAGCTTAGCGCCCAACAATGAGCAGTTCTTC.